This is a list of T cell receptor beta chains from one sample in a study of post-analysis software for immune sequencing data. From the PCR reads, TCRdb called clonotypes with MiXCR, one entry per CDR3 protein. The sample lists over 700,000 distinct CDR3 sequences; 25% to 30% were seen once. Sequencing was performed on blood. The receptors derive from a girl between 10 and 17 years old with multiple sclerosis. Each CDR3 is given with its conserved first and last residue. D genes are given only for firm matches. Only part of the rows carry a size: once, few, many, or a class if the clone is expanded.

15,TRBJ2-1,NA,TRBV12-3/TRBV12-4,TRBD2,TGTGCCAGCACCCCCCGGGCGGGGGGATTAGATGAGCAGTTCTTC,CASTPRAGGLDEQFF
19,TRBJ1-5,few,TRBV3-1,TRBD1,TGTGCCAGCAGCCAAGGCCTTCTGACAGGGTGGTTATTGGATCAGCCCCAGCATTTT,CASSQGLLTGWLLDQPQHF
14,TRBJ2-5,many,TRBV4-3,NA,TGCGCCAGCAGCCAAGCTCCCAGGGTAGAGACCCAGTACTTC,CASSQAPRVETQYF
13,TRBJ2-7,NA,TRBV2,NA,TGTGCCAGCGAGGGAGGTCCCTCTACCGAGCAGTACTTC,CASEGGPSTEQYF
12,TRBJ2-4,many,TRBV11-2,NA,TGTGCCAGCAGCTCCGGAAGGGACATTCAGTACTTC,CASSSGRDIQYF
14,TRBJ2-1,once,TRBV6-6,TRBD2,TGTGCCAGCACTAGACTAGCGGCCGGCGATGAGCAGTTCTTC,CASTRLAAGDEQFF
15,TRBJ1-1,once,TRBV5-1,TRBD1,TGCGCCAGCAGCATGGCCGGGACAGGGAGGACTGAAGCTTTCTTT,CASSMAGTGRTEAFF
16,TRBJ2-3,NA,TRBV4-3,TRBD1,TGCGCCAGCAGCCAAGATGGGGACAGGCCCACAGATACGCAGTATTTT,CASSQDGDRPTDTQYF
16,TRBJ2-1,NA,TRBV4-3,NA,TGCGCCAGCAGCCAAGAATTTACTAGCTTGAGCAATGAGCAGTTCTTC,CASSQEFTSLSNEQFF
16,TRBJ2-3,NA,TRBV7-6,TRBD1,TGTGCCAGCAGCCCATGGGGGACAGGTTATCCAGATACGCAGTATTTT,CASSPWGTGYPDTQYF
17,TRBJ2-1,NA,TRBV27,TRBD2,TGTGCCAGCAGCCGAACCGGACTAGCGGGCCTGAACAATGAGCAGTTCTTC,CASSRTGLAGLNNEQFF
19,TRBJ2-3,few,TRBV4-3,TRBD2,TGCGCCAGCAGCCAAGAGAGTTGGACTAGAATACTTAGCACAGATACGCAGTATTTT,CASSQESWTRILSTDTQYF
9,TRBJ1-2,few,TRBV20-1,NA,TGCAGTGCTAGTTTTGGCTACACCTTC,CSASFGYTF
14,TRBJ2-7,NA,TRBV3-1,TRBD1,TGTGCCAGCAGCCAAATGGGACAGGCCTACGAGCAGTACTTC,CASSQMGQAYEQYF
14,TRBJ2-7,once,TRBV7-9,NA,TGTGCCAGCAGCTCCCGGGACTTGACCTACGAGCAGTACTTC,CASSSRDLTYEQYF
13,TRBJ1-1,NA,TRBV7-2,NA,TGTGCCAGCAGCTCGGGACAACCCCGGGGAGCTTTCTTT,CASSSGQPRGAFF
14,TRBJ2-7,many,TRBV5-5,TRBD2,TGTGCCAGCAGCCCGACTAGCGGGAGTTACGAGCAGTACTTC,CASSPTSGSYEQYF
12,TRBJ2-3,NA,TRBV20-1,NA,TGCAGTGCTCCCCCTAGCGCAGATACGCAGTATTTT,CSAPPSADTQYF
14,TRBJ1-4,NA,TRBV15,NA,TGTGCCACCAGCCGAGGAAGTCAGAATGAAAAACTGTTTTTT,CATSRGSQNEKLFF
14,TRBJ1-2,NA,TRBV5-1,TRBD1,TGCGCCAGAAGCTTGGACAGGGCCAGCTATGGCTACACCTTC,CARSLDRASYGYTF
15,TRBJ2-1,NA,TRBV29-1,NA,TGCAGCGTTGAAAGACGGGGGAGCTCCTACAATGAGCAGTTCTTC,CSVERRGSSYNEQFF
15,TRBJ2-1,NA,TRBV28,NA,TGTGCCAGCAGTTTTTATCGGAGCGCGACCACCAGCTGGTTCTTC,CASSFYRSATTSWFF
15,TRBJ2-1,NA,TRBV7-7,TRBD2,TGTGCCAGCAGCTTAAGGCTAGCGGACTACAATGAGCAGTTCTTC,CASSLRLADYNEQFF
14,TRBJ1-2,NA,TRBV27,NA,TGTGCCAGCAGTTGGCAGTCCGGAGGGCCCTCCTACACCTTC,CASSWQSGGPSYTF
15,TRBJ2-1,NA,TRBV20-1,TRBD2,TGCAGTGCCCTATTAGGACTAGCGGGATGCAATGAGCAGTTCTTC,CSALLGLAGCNEQFF
14,TRBJ2-2,NA,TRBV6-4,NA,TGTGCCAGCAGTGACGGGGACAACACCGGGGAGCTGTTTTTT,CASSDGDNTGELFF